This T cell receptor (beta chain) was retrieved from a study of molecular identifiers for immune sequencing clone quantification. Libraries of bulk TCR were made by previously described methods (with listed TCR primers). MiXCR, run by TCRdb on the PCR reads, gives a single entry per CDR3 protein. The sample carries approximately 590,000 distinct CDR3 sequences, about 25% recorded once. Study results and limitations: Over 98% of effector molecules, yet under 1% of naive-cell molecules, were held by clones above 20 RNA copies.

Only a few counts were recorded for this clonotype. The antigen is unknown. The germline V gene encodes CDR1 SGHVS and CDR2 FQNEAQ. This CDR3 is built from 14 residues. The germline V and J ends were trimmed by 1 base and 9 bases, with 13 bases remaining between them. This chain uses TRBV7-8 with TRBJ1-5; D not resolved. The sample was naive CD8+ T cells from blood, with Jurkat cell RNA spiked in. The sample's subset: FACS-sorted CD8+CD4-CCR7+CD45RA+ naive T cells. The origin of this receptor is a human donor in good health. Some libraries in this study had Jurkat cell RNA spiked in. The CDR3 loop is CASSLGADGGPQHF. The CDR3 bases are TGTGCCAGCAGCTTAGGGGCGGACGGTGGGCCCCAGCATTTT.